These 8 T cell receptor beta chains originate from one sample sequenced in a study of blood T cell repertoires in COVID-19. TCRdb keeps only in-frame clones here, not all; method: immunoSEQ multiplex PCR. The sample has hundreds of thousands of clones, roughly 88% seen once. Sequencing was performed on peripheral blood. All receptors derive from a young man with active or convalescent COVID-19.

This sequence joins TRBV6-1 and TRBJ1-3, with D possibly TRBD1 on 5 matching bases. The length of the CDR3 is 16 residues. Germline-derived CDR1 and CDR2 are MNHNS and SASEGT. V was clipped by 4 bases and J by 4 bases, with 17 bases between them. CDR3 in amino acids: CASSARYDSAGNTIYF. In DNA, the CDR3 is TGTGCCAGCAGTGCTAGGTACGACAGCGCCGGAAACACCATATATTTT.

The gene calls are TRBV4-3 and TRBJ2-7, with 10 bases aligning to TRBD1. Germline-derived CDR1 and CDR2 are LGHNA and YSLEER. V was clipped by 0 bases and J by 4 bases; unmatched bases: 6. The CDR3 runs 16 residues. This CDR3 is CASSQEGRTGGYEQYF. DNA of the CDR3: TGCGCCAGCAGCCAAGAGGGTAGGACAGGGGGGTACGAGCAGTACTTC.

In nucleotides, the CDR3 is TGTGCCACCAGTGATTCGACAGGGCAACAGCCCCAGCATTTT. It is translated as CATSDSTGQQPQHF. The chain couples TRBV24-1 to TRBJ1-5; 7 nucleotides agree with TRBD1. The CDR3 totals 14 residues. Germline V gene lookup returns CDR1 KGHDR and CDR2 SFDVKD. V lost 2 bases and J lost 7; bases outside the gene matches: 4.

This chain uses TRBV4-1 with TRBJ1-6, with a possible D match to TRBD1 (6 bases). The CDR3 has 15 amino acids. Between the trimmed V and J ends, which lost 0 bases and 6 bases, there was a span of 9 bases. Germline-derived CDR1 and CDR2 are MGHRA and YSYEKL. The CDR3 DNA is TGCGCCAGCAGCCAAGAGGGGGCAAGTAATTCACCCCTCCACTTT. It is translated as CASSQEGASNSPLHF.

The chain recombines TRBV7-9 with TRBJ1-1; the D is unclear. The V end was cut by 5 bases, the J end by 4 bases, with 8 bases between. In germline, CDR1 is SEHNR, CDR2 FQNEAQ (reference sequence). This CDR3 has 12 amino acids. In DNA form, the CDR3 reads TGTGCCAGCAGCCCCTACAGCACTGAAGCTTTCTTT. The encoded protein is CASSPYSTEAFF.

The DNA of the CDR3 is TGTGCCAGCAGCCTTAGACAGGTAGGCACTGAAGCTTTCTTT. This codes for CASSLRQVGTEAFF. This chain connects TRBV7-9 to TRBJ1-1, with a tentative D call TRBD1 (6 bases). The CDR3 extends over 14 amino acids. V was shortened by 5 bases and J by 4 bases, with 14 bases between the two germline ends. CDR1 and CDR2 from the germline V gene are SEHNR and FQNEAQ (reference sequence).

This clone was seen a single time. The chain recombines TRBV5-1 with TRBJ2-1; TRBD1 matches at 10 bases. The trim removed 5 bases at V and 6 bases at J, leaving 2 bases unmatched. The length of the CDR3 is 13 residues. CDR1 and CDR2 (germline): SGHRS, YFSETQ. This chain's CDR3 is CASRDRGVNEQFF. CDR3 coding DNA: TGCGCCAGCAGGGACAGGGGGGTCAATGAGCAGTTCTTC.

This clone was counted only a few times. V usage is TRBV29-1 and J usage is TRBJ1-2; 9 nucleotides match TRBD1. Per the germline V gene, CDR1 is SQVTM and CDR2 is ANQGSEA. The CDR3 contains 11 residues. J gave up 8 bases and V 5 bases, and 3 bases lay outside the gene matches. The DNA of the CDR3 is TGCAGCGTTAGACAGGGGGTCGGCTACACCTTC. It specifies CSVRQGVGYTF.